This T cell receptor (beta chain) emerged from a study of blood T cell repertoires in COVID-19. Study as a whole: Specimens from acute and convalescent COVID-19 originated in the United States, Italy and Spain. PBMCs, B-cell-depleted T cells, or T cells were the source of the cDNA or gDNA that made up the material.

This clone was picked up one time. Data came from immunoSEQ multiplex PCR; TCRdb stores just in-frame clones and leaves some out. The data contain fewer than 90,000 clones, more than 75% of them singletons. Germline V gene lookup returns CDR1 SGHDT and CDR2 YYEEEE. V shed 2 bases and J 2 bases; nucleotides not matched to a gene: 5. This CDR3 contains 15 residues. Sequenced material: peripheral blood. The chain recombines TRBV5-6 with TRBJ2-3; the match to TRBD2 covers 7 bases. This clonotype was sampled from a man in his fifties or sixties with active or convalescent COVID-19. The CDR3 DNA reads TGTGCCAGCAGCTTACCAGCGGGGCTCACAGATACGCAGTATTTT. Protein product: CASSLPAGLTDTQYF.